This T cell receptor beta chain appears in the sequencing data of a study of Ad26.COV2.S vaccination and SARS-CoV-2 variants. The wider study: Ad26.COV2.S, an intramuscular injection, was given once or twice 56 days apart. Study results and caveats: Breadth of non-spike TCRs did not differ between vaccinees and placebo recipients. Placebo recipients had lower spike-specific TCR breadth than vaccine recipients.

Measured with immunoSEQ multiplex PCR; TCRdb has only the in-frame clones, and not every one. The sample yields roughly 250,000 clones, 70% to 90% seen once. Turning to this clone: Antigen specificity is unknown.

Treatment given: some 20 received Ad26.COV2.S at low or high dose, single or two shots; 5 received placebo; per-sample allocation not given. Sampling happened 63 days after the first vaccine or placebo injection. This CDR3 region has 16 residues. The germline V and J ends were trimmed by 3 bases and 2 bases, with 18 bases remaining between them. CDR1 and CDR2 (germline): SGHDT, YYEEEE. The rearrangement uses TRBV5-6 and TRBJ2-7, with a possible D match to TRBD2 (5 bases). This TCR came from a person aged 18-60 years who received the Ad26.COV2.S COVID-19 vaccine or a placebo. The sequencing used peripheral blood, collected in a trial of Ad26.COV2.S vaccine versus placebo. The CDR3 DNA follows: TGTGCCAGCAGCTCGGCGGGCCGGAGGATCACCTACGAGCAGTACGTC. Translating gives CASSSAGRRITYEQYV.